These T cell receptor beta chains were read from a single sample in a study of cytomegalovirus exposure and HLA in healthy donors. TCRdb's table, derived via immunoSEQ multiplex PCR, lists solely in-frame clones and lacks some. Among roughly 120,000 clones, approximately 72% were seen once, and the ten largest hold 8% to 8.5%. Sequenced material: PBMCs. The receptors derive from a middle-aged woman in good health and CMV-seropositive. CDR3s include the opening cysteine and the closing phenylalanine or tryptophan. D genes are given only for firm matches. Clone size is not always given. Where it is, it says once, few, many or a class for expanded clones.

TRBV7-9,TRBD1,many,TRBJ2-7,15,TGTGCCAGCAGCTCGCGGGACAGGGTTCCCTACGAGCAGTACTTC,CASSSRDRVPYEQYF
TRBV19,.,.,TRBJ1-2,13,TGTGCCAGTAGTATTCGGGCAGGGATTGGCTACACCTTC,CASSIRAGIGYTF
TRBV7-6,TRBD2,.,TRBJ2-1,13,TGTGCCAGCAGTGGTAGCGGGGGCAATGAGCAGTTCTTC,CASSGSGGNEQFF
TRBV5-1,TRBD1,.,TRBJ2-3,15,TGCGCCAGCGGGCCAGGACAGGGGGCTACAGATACGCAGTATTTT,CASGPGQGATDTQYF
TRBV9,.,.,TRBJ1-2,14,TGTGCCAGCAGCATTGCGGGGGACTATCGCGGCTACACCTTC,CASSIAGDYRGYTF
TRBV15,TRBD1,.,TRBJ1-5,16,TGTGCCACCAGCACATTCCGGACAGGTAGCAATCAGCCCCAGCATTTT,CATSTFRTGSNQPQHF
TRBV27,.,once,TRBJ1-3,14,TGTGCCAGCAGTTTATCAGGAGCTGGAAACACCATATATTTT,CASSLSGAGNTIYF
TRBV7-9,TRBD1,.,TRBJ1-6,17,TGTGCCAGCAGCTTAATATCAGGGGGAAAGGGGATCCCACCCCTCCACTTT,CASSLISGGKGIPPLHF
TRBV2,TRBD2,.,TRBJ2-1,15,TGTGCCACCAAACAGCGGGGGGCCTCCTACAATGAGCAGTTCTTC,CATKQRGASYNEQFF
TRBV6-6,.,.,TRBJ2-3,15,TGTGCCAGCAGTTCACGCGGACAGACCACAGATACGCAGTATTTT,CASSSRGQTTDTQYF
TRBV4-2,TRBD1,.,TRBJ1-2,15,TGTGCCAGCAGCCAAGAGAGGACAGGGGGCGGGGGCTACACCTTC,CASSQERTGGGGYTF
TRBV2,TRBD2,few,TRBJ2-5,15,TGTGCCAGCAGTTCTAGCGGGGGGTCCGCTGAGACCCAGTACTTC,CASSSSGGSAETQYF
TRBV6-5,.,.,TRBJ1-1,13,TGTGCCAGCAGTTACTCTTCCGGGATTGGAGCTTTCTTT,CASSYSSGIGAFF
TRBV18,TRBD1,.,TRBJ1-1,14,TGTGCCAGCTCAGTAACAGGGGGCCACACTGAAGCTTTCTTT,CASSVTGGHTEAFF
TRBV6-5,.,.,TRBJ1-2,15,TGTGCCAGCACCCTAGGCGCAGCCCCCCGCGAGGGCTACACCTTC,CASTLGAAPREGYTF
TRBV15,TRBD2,.,TRBJ2-3,17,TGTGCCACCAGCACCGGGTGGCGGGGAGGGGGCACAGATACGCAGTATTTT,CATSTGWRGGGTDTQYF
TRBV4-1,.,.,TRBJ2-5,16,TGCGCCAGCAGCCAACCTTCTTTAGGGAGGCTAGAGACCCAGTACTTC,CASSQPSLGRLETQYF
TRBV6-5,.,once,TRBJ2-5,13,TGTGCCAGCAGGATAACAGGAGACGGGACCCAGTACTTC,CASRITGDGTQYF
TRBV7-8,TRBD2,.,TRBJ2-7,13,TGTGCCAGCAGCTCACGGGGGGAGGGCGAGCAGTACTTC,CASSSRGEGEQYF
TRBV4-1,TRBD2,.,TRBJ2-5,13,TGCGCCAGCTCTACCGGGGGGGAAGAGACCCAGTACTTC,CASSTGGEETQYF
TRBV7-9,TRBD1,.,TRBJ1-4,17,TGTGCCAGCAGCTATCCTACAGGGGGTGTGACTAATGAAAAACTGTTTTTT,CASSYPTGGVTNEKLFF
TRBV5-1,.,.,TRBJ1-1,14,TGCGCCAGCAGCCCCCGGACAGTGAACACTGAAGCTTTCTTT,CASSPRTVNTEAFF
TRBV2,TRBD1,.,TRBJ1-6,13,TGTGCCAGCACTAGACAGGGGATTTCACCCCTCCACTTT,CASTRQGISPLHF
TRBV15,TRBD2,.,TRBJ2-5,16,TGTGCCACCAGCAGATATAGCGGGGGAATTGTAGAGACCCAGTACTTC,CATSRYSGGIVETQYF
TRBV5-1,TRBD1,.,TRBJ1-1,16,TGCGCCAGCAGCTTAGCCGGGACAGGGGGACGGGGTGAAGCTTTCTTT,CASSLAGTGGRGEAFF
TRBV10-3,TRBD1,few,TRBJ1-2,12,TGTGCCATCCGGGACAGAAACTATGGCTACACCTTC,CAIRDRNYGYTF
TRBV7-2,.,.,TRBJ2-5,19,TGTGCCAGCAGCTTCGCGACCTGGGGACAAGGGAACGCACAGGAGACCCAGTACTTC,CASSFATWGQGNAQETQYF
TRBV7-2,.,.,TRBJ2-6,17,TGTGCCAGCAGCTTAGCGCCATTAGCTTCTGGGGCCAACGTCCTGACTTTC,CASSLAPLASGANVLTF
TRBV19,TRBD1,.,TRBJ1-1,14,TGTGCCAGTAGGGGCACGGGACAGGGTTCTGAAGCTTTCTTT,CASRGTGQGSEAFF
TRBV2,.,.,TRBJ2-7,14,TGTGCCAGCAGTGATCTCACAGCTACGGCGAAACAGTACTTC,CASSDLTATAKQYF
TRBV6-1,TRBD1,.,TRBJ1-2,15,TGTGCCAGCAGTCCTGGGACAGGGGAGGAGAATGGCTACACCTTC,CASSPGTGEENGYTF
TRBV4-3,.,.,TRBJ1-1,15,TGCGCCAGCAGCCAAGAACCAGGGAAGGACACTGAAGCTTTCTTT,CASSQEPGKDTEAFF
TRBV4-1,TRBD1,.,TRBJ1-1,13,TGCGCCAGCAGCCCTCCGGACAGGTCCGAAGCTTTCTTT,CASSPPDRSEAFF
TRBV4-1,TRBD1,few,TRBJ2-1,15,TGCGCCAGCAGCCCCCGGGACAGCTCATTCAATGAGCAGTTCTTC,CASSPRDSSFNEQFF
TRBV29-1,TRBD1,.,TRBJ1-1,12,TGCAGCGCTACAGGGGGCCCAATTGAAGCTTTCTTT,CSATGGPIEAFF
TRBV4-3,.,.,TRBJ2-7,15,TGCGCCAGCAGCCAAACTTCGGGTCCAACCTACGAGCAGTACTTC,CASSQTSGPTYEQYF
TRBV29-1,.,.,TRBJ1-1,16,TGCAGCGTTGATAGCGCTACGGATGGAGTATTCGCTGAAGCTTTCTTT,CSVDSATDGVFAEAFF
TRBV4-3,TRBD2,.,TRBJ2-1,15,TGCGCCAGCAGCCGTAGACTAGCGGGTTACAATGAGCAGTTCTTC,CASSRRLAGYNEQFF
TRBV7-6,.,.,TRBJ2-1,14,TGTGCCAGCAGCTTAGGGACAGACTACAATGAGCAGTTCTTC,CASSLGTDYNEQFF
TRBV5-1,TRBD2,.,TRBJ2-7,15,TGCGCCAGCAGCCTGGCGGGGGGTGGGTACTACGAGCAGTACTTC,CASSLAGGGYYEQYF
TRBV21-1,.,.,TRBJ1-1,15,TGTGCCAGCAGCAAGAAGGACAGGTCATACACTGAAGCTTTCTTT,CASSKKDRSYTEAFF
TRBV7-2,.,.,TRBJ1-1,15,TGTGCCAGCAGCTTACAGTCGGGCAGGGACACTGAAGCTTTCTTT,CASSLQSGRDTEAFF
TRBV6-1,.,.,TRBJ1-1,14,TGTGCCAGCAGTGAGAGCGCCTTGAACACTGAAGCTTTCTTT,CASSESALNTEAFF
TRBV2,TRBD1,.,TRBJ1-1,15,TGTGCCAGCAGCTTAGGGACAGCGGAGAACACTGAAGCTTTCTTT,CASSLGTAENTEAFF
TRBV18,TRBD1,.,TRBJ1-2,15,TGTGCCAGCTCACCACCGAAGGGACAGAACTATGGCTACACCTTC,CASSPPKGQNYGYTF
TRBV2,.,once,TRBJ2-3,11,TGTGCCAGCAGATCCGCAGATACGCAGTATTTT,CASRSADTQYF
TRBV11-3,TRBD1,.,TRBJ2-2,15,TGTGCCAGCAGCGCCGGGCAGGGGGCCCCCGGGGAGCTGTTTTTT,CASSAGQGAPGELFF
TRBV18,TRBD1,.,TRBJ1-2,13,TGTGCCAGCTCCCAGGGACAGGGGAATGGCTACACCTTC,CASSQGQGNGYTF